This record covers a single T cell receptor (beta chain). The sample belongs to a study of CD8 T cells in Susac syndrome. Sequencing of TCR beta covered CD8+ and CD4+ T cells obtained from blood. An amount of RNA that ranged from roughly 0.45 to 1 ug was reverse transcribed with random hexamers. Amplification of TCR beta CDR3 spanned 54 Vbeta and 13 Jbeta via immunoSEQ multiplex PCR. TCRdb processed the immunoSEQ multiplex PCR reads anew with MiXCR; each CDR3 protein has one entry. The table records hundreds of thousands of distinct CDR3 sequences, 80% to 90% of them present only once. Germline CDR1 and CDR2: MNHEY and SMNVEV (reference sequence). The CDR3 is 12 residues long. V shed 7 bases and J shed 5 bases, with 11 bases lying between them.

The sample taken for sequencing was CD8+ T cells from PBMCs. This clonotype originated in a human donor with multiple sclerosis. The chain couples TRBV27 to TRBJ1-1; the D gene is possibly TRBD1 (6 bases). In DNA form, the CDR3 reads TGTGCCAGCACCTCAAGGGGGACTGAAGCTTTCTTT. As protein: CASTSRGTEAFF.